A single sample is the source of the 21 T cell receptor beta chains below, sequenced in a study of T cells after yellow fever vaccination. TCRdb re-analysed the 5' RACE reads in MiXCR, keeping a single row per CDR3 protein. The sample lists some 130,000 distinct CDR3 sequences, approximately 6.6% occurring once. The source was CD4+ T cells sorted from PBMCs, collected 10 days after the yellow fever booster vaccination. The receptors stem from a man aged 25-45 years who received the YFV17D yellow fever vaccine.

This clonotype was observed a single time. A junction end diverges from the germline sequence, so it may reflect a read error. This chain connects TRBV14 to TRBJ2-7; possibly TRBD1 for D (6 bases). CDR1 is SGHDN and CDR2 is FVKESK in the germline V gene. This CDR3 comprises 15 residues. For the CDR3, the DNA is TGTGCCAGCACCCAAGCGGAGACAGGCGCCTACGAGCAGTACTTC. Translating it yields CASTQAETGAYEQYF.

Many counts were recorded for this clonotype. The chain recombines TRBV21-1 with TRBJ2-1; whether TRBD1, the table's D call, matches the DNA was not checked. TRBV21-1 is flagged as a pseudogene. This CDR3 is 18 amino acids long. The DNA for the CDR3 is TGTGCCAGCAGCAAAGCGCGGGGCCGCCCAGGATCCTACAATGAGCAGTTCTTC. It yields the protein CASSKARGRPGSYNEQFF.

In its sample, this clonotype was seen many times. The V call is TRBV6-5, the J call TRBJ2-3, with D possibly being TRBD2 (6 bases). This CDR3 is built from 12 residues. CDR1 and CDR2 (germline): MNHEY, SVGAGI. Trimming left V 6 bases short and J 10 bases short, with 14 bases between. CDR3 protein: CASRASSGSQYF. In nucleotides, the CDR3 is TGTGCCAGCAGAGCGTCGAGCGGGTCGCAGTATTTT.

This clonotype was seen repeatedly, ten times or more. This chain uses TRBV20-1 with TRBJ1-4, with D uncertain. CDR3 length: 11 residues. V dropped 4 bases and J dropped 11 bases, with 11 bases sitting between them. Germline V gives CDR1 DFQATT, CDR2 SNEGSKA (reference sequence). CDR3 loop: CSAISSGKLFF. As DNA, the CDR3 is TGCAGTGCTATATCTTCGGGGAAACTGTTTTTT.

A word on this clonotype: This may stem from a read error, because a much larger clone lies one nucleotide away. The gene calls are TRBV15 and TRBJ2-5; 10 bases are shared with TRBD2. The germline CDR1 and CDR2 sequences are LNHNV and YYDKDF (reference sequence). This CDR3 is built from 16 residues. For the CDR3, the DNA is TGTGTCACCAGCAGAGATCGGACTAGCGGTCAAGAGACCCAGTACTTC. Translated, it gives CVTSRDRTSGQETQYF.

This clonotype was observed many times. This rearrangement joins TRBV27 to TRBJ2-7; 7 nucleotides match TRBD1. Germline trimming cut 6 bases from V and 0 bases from J; bases unmatched to any gene: 5. Germline V CDR1 and CDR2: MNHEY, SMNVEV (reference sequence). The CDR3 totals 14 residues. CDR3 protein: CASSLDRSSYEQYF. CDR3 coding DNA: TGTGCCAGCAGCCTGGACAGGAGCTCCTACGAGCAGTACTTC.

This clonotype was recorded at least ten times. V and J are TRBV2 and TRBJ2-1; TRBD1 matches 8 bases. Germline CDR1 is SNHLY and CDR2 is FYNNEI. The CDR3 totals 15 residues. V lost 5 bases to trimming and J lost 6 bases; unmatched junction nucleotides: 9. CDR3 sequence (DNA): TGTGCCAGCAGTTTGGACAGGGTGGGAAGCAATGAGCAGTTCTTC. Residues: CASSLDRVGSNEQFF.

This clonotype has ten or more counts. This sequence joins TRBV5-1 and TRBJ1-1; D is unclear. Trimming removed 4 bases from V and 5 bases from J, with 12 bases in between. The CDR3 has 13 residues. Looked up from germline, CDR1 is SGHRS and CDR2 is YFSETQ. CDR3 protein: CASSLTDETEAFF. CDR3 nucleotide sequence: TGCGCCAGCAGCCTGACTGATGAAACTGAAGCTTTCTTT.

The table lists this clonotype with many counts. The chain joins TRBV10-3 to TRBJ2-7; D gene ambiguous. The CDR3 runs to 12 residues. The ends were cut back, 1 base at V and 3 bases at J, with 4 bases in the middle. The germline V gene encodes CDR1 ENHRY and CDR2 SYGVKD. CDR3 DNA sequence: TGTGCCATCAGTGAGTATGTCTACGAGCAGTACTTC. It specifies CAISEYVYEQYF.

This chain connects TRBV10-3 to TRBJ2-5; D uncertain. The CDR3 loop spans 12 amino acids. CDR1 and CDR2 (germline): ENHRY, SYGVKD. Trimming pared 0 bases from V and 5 bases from J, leaving 4 bases between. The CDR3 sequence: CAISESAETQYF. For the CDR3, the DNA is TGTGCCATCAGTGAGTCTGCTGAGACCCAGTACTTC.

This clonotype has ten or more counts. V usage is TRBV28 and J usage is TRBJ2-5, with D uncertain. Germline CDR1 is MDHEN and CDR2 is SYDVKM. V shed 10 bases and J shed 7 bases, with 13 bases lying between them. The CDR3 totals 11 residues. This CDR3 is CATLSIGTQYF. The CDR3 DNA sequence: TGTGCCACCTTGAGTATCGGGACCCAGTACTTC.

This clonotype occurred many times. The chain combines TRBV7-2 with TRBJ1-5; D gene ambiguous. Germline CDR1 SGHTA, CDR2 FQGNSA. CDR3 length equals 14 residues. Trimming took off 5 bases at V and 4 bases at J, with 12 bases between the two ends. The CDR3 sequence: CASSLDIVNQPQHF. The CDR3, as DNA: TGTGCCAGCAGCCTAGACATAGTAAATCAGCCCCAGCATTTT.

Comments on this clonotype: At one boundary the junction diverges from the germline segment, which might be a read error. Written as DNA, the CDR3 is TGTGCCTGGACCTCGGACTTAACGGGCCTTAGGCCCCACTTC. Translated, it gives CAWTSDLTGLRPHF. The V and J genes are TRBV30 and TRBJ2-7, with D perhaps TRBD2 (5 bases). The germline CDR1 and CDR2 sequences are GTSNPN and SVGIG (reference sequence). This CDR3 contains 14 residues.

A few counts support this clonotype. This CDR3 is CASSFEGQGNNEQFF. DNA of the CDR3: TGTGCCAGCAGTTTCGAGGGGCAGGGAAACAATGAGCAGTTCTTC. This chain uses TRBV27 with TRBJ2-1; possibly TRBD1 or TRBD2 for D (5 bases each). This CDR3 region has 15 residues. CDR1 is MNHEY, CDR2 SMNVEV, per germline (reference sequence). V was pared by 3 bases and J by 5 bases, with 14 bases between.

This clonotype was detected many times. This chain links TRBV20-1 with TRBJ1-5, with TRBD1 identical over 7 bases. Germline assignment: CDR1 DFQATT and CDR2 SNEGSKA (reference sequence). The CDR3 loop spans 16 amino acids. J gave up 4 bases and V 0 bases, and 9 bases lay outside the gene matches. DNA of the CDR3: TGCAGTGCTAGAGATCCGGCAGGGGGGCGAAATCAGCCCCAGCATTTT. As protein: CSARDPAGGRNQPQHF.

This clonotype was recorded many times. The chain combines TRBV28 with TRBJ1-4, with no clear D. This CDR3 comprises 12 residues. Per germline, CDR1 MDHEN and CDR2 SYDVKM. V lost 5 bases, J lost 13 bases, and 14 bases lay in between. This chain's CDR3 is CASSKRTPGLFF. The CDR3 region has the DNA TGTGCCAGCAGTAAACGGACGCCGGGACTGTTTTTT.

This clonotype was recorded at least ten times. CDR3 sequence reads: CASSPTGANEKLFF. CDR3 nucleotide sequence: TGTGCCAGCAGCCCGACGGGAGCTAATGAAAAACTGTTTTTT. V and J are TRBV7-9 and TRBJ1-4; D remains unclear. V lost 5 bases to trimming and J lost 3 bases, with 10 bases between them. The CDR3 consists of 14 residues. Germline V gene lookup returns CDR1 SEHNR and CDR2 FQNEAQ (reference sequence). Based on the CDR3 plus reference TRBV7-9 and TRBJ1-4, the full variable domain is DTGVSQNPRHKITKRGQNVTFRCDPISEHNRLYWYRQTLGQGPEFLTYFQNEAQLEKSRLLSDRFSAERPKGSFSTLEIQRTEQGDSAMYLCASSPTGANEKLFFGSGTQLSVL.

This clonotype was counted many times. V gene TRBV29-1 combines with J gene TRBJ2-6; no definite D call. This CDR3 has 13 amino acids. Trimming removed 3 bases at V and 0 bases at J, with 3 bases between. The germline CDR1 and CDR2 sequences are SQVTM and ANQGSEA. CDR3 DNA sequence: TGCAGCGTTGACGGCTCTGGGGCCAACGTCCTGACTTTC. This sequence encodes CSVDGSGANVLTF.

This clonotype showed up many times. J is TRBJ1-6 and V is TRBV7-2; D remains ambiguous. The CDR3 sequence is 14 residues long. V lost 1 base to trimming and J lost 6 bases, with 7 bases between them. Germline assignment: CDR1 SGHTA and CDR2 FQGNSA. This CDR3 is CASSLGTINSPLHF. In DNA form, the CDR3 reads TGTGCCAGCAGCTTAGGAACCATTAATTCACCCCTCCACTTT.

This clonotype was seen a few times. This rearrangement joins TRBV6-1 to TRBJ1-3, with no clear D. CDR1 and CDR2 from the germline V gene are MNHNS and SASEGT. Trimming shortened V by 2 bases and J by 0 bases, and 8 bases separated the two germline ends. This CDR3 comprises 15 residues. The chain's CDR3 is CASSELRSSGNTIYF. The CDR3 region has the DNA TGTGCCAGCAGTGAATTGAGGTCCTCTGGAAACACCATATATTTT.

The sample holds many counts of this clonotype. This sequence joins TRBV7-2 and TRBJ2-5; 7 positions match TRBD2. The V gene end was trimmed by 2 bases and the J gene end by 5 bases; junction bases not matched to a gene: 5. The CDR3 length is 14 residues. The V gene's germline CDR1 is SGHTA and CDR2 FQGNSA. The CDR3 nucleotides are TGTGCCAGCAGCTTAAGGGCCGGGGGGGAGACCCAGTACTTC. It translates to CASSLRAGGETQYF.